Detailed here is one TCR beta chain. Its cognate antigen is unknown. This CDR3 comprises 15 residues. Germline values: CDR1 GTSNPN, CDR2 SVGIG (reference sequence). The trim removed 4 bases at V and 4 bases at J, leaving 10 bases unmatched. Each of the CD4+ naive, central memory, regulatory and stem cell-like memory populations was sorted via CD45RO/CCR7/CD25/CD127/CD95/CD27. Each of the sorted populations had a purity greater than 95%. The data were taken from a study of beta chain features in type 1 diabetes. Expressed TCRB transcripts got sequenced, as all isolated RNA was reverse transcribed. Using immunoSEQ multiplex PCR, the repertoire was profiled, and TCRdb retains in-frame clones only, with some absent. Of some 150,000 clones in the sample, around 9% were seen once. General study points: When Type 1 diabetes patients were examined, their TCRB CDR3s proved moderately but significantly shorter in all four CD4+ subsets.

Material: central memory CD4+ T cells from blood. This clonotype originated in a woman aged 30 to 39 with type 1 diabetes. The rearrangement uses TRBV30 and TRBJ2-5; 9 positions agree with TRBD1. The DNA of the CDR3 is TGTGCCTGGAACACAGGGGGCGCGGGTGGAGAGACCCAGTACTTC. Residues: CAWNTGGAGGETQYF.